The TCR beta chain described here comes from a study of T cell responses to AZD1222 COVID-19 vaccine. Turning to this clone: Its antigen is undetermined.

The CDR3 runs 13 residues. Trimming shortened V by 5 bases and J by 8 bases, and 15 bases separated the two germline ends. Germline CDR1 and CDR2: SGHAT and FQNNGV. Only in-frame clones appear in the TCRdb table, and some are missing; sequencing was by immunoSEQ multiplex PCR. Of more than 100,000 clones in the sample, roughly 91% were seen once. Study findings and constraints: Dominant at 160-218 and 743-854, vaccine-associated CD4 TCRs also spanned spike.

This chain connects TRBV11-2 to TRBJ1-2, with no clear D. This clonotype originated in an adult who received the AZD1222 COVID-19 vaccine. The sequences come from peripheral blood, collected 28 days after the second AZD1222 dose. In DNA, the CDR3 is TGTGCCAGCAGCCTCGTGGAGGTGGTGGGCTACACCTTC. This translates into CASSLVEVVGYTF.